This entry concerns a single TCR beta chain. The data are from a study of blood T cell repertoires in COVID-19. Method: immunoSEQ multiplex PCR; TCRdb's copy keeps in-frame clones and lacks some. The profile covers 200,000 to 300,000 clones, with 80% to 85% appearing a single time and roughly 3.3% taken by the ten largest. This receptor was obtained from a woman younger than 35 with acute or convalescent COVID-19. Specimen: peripheral blood.

CDR3: CASSYLVGSSYEQYF. The DNA of the CDR3 is TGTGCCAGCAGTTACTTGGTCGGGAGCTCCTACGAGCAGTACTTC. The chain is built from TRBV6-5 and TRBJ2-7; weak D call: TRBD2 (6 bases). This CDR3 has 15 residues. V dropped 1 base and J dropped 0 bases, with 10 bases sitting between them. Germline V gene lookup returns CDR1 MNHEY and CDR2 SVGAGI.